These 15 T cell receptor beta chains originate from one sample sequenced in a study of CD8+CD57+ T cells in acquired aplastic anemia. Previously, flow cytometry had revealed CD8+CD57+ cell expansion in the patients chosen for sequencing. Profiling that covered TCR beta VDJ and CDR3 relied on genomic DNA as its template. One entry per CDR3 protein results from TCRdb running MiXCR on the reads. This sample carries hundreds of thousands of distinct CDR3 sequences, 25% to 40% of them seen once, and the ten largest clones take less than 0.85%. Sequenced: sorted CD4+, CD8+, or CD8+CD57+ T cells (not recorded which) from PBMCs. The receptors come from a human donor with aplastic anemia.

Ten or more counts support this clonotype. V and J are TRBV9 and TRBJ1-6, with unresolved D. Trimming stripped 2 bases from V and 8 bases from J, with 20 bases between. The CDR3 has 17 amino acids. CDR1 and CDR2 (germline): SGDLS, YYNGEE. The CDR3 loop reads CASSVSVHTGSDSPLHF. In DNA form, the CDR3 reads TGTGCCAGCAGCGTTAGTGTCCACACGGGTTCAGATTCACCCCTCCACTTT.

This chain joins TRBV10-1 and TRBJ1-6; 7 nucleotides align to TRBD1. The trim removed 8 bases at V and 3 bases at J, leaving 4 bases unmatched. From germline, CDR1 is WNHNN and CDR2 SYGVQD (reference sequence). This CDR3 is 14 amino acids long. CDR3 in DNA: TGCGCCAGCTCGACAGGGATCTATAATTCACCCCTCCACTTT. Residues: CASSTGIYNSPLHF.

This clonotype occurred a few times. The genes are TRBV12-3 or TRBV12-4 and TRBJ2-5, with no clear D. The CDR3 is made up of 13 amino acids. V dropped 3 bases and J dropped 5 bases, with 10 bases sitting between them. This CDR3 is CASSFPGLETQYF. CDR3 DNA: TGTGCCAGCAGTTTCCCTGGGCTGGAGACCCAGTACTTC.

As to this clonotype: One junction end disagrees with the germline gene, perhaps due to a read error. The CDR3 DNA reads as TGTGCCAGCAGTTGGATCACCGGGGAGCTGTTTTTT. It yields the protein CASSWITGELFF. The chain couples TRBV10-3 to TRBJ2-2; no clear D gene. Germline CDR1 is ENHRY and CDR2 is SYGVKD. The CDR3 totals 12 residues.

In its sample, this clonotype was seen a few times. The chain uses TRBV20-1 and TRBJ1-4; 10 positions agree with TRBD1. The CDR3 sequence is 14 residues long. V dropped 0 bases and J dropped 8; count of bases not matched to a gene: 3. The germline V gene has CDR1 DFQATT and CDR2 SNEGSKA (reference sequence). CDR3 sequence: CSAREGQGSEKLFF. CDR3 nucleotide sequence: TGCAGTGCTAGAGAGGGACAGGGGTCCGAAAAACTGTTTTTT.

The rearrangement uses TRBV10-3 and TRBJ2-7; 8 bases line up with TRBD1. This CDR3 spans 15 amino acids. Germline V gene data show CDR1 as ENHRY and CDR2 as SYGVKD. The trim removed 5 bases at V and 4 bases at J, leaving 10 bases unmatched. The CDR3 sequence: CAISRGSGTGYEQYF. CDR3 nucleotide sequence: TGTGCCATCAGTCGTGGGTCCGGGACAGGTTACGAGCAGTACTTC.

In its sample, this clonotype was seen many times. This rearrangement joins TRBV9 to TRBJ1-2; TRBD1 aligns across 7 bases. There are 15 residues in the CDR3. The V and J ends lost 3 bases and 0 bases, in that order; junction bases with no gene match: 5. Germline CDR1 reads SGDLS; CDR2 reads YYNGEE. The CDR3 sequence is CASSEGTVANYGYTF. CDR3 DNA: TGTGCCAGCAGCGAAGGGACAGTAGCTAACTATGGCTACACCTTC.

The table lists this clonotype with many counts. The chain links TRBV20-1 to TRBJ1-2; D remains ambiguous. V dropped 3 bases and J dropped 3 bases, with 11 bases sitting between them. The germline gives CDR1 DFQATT, CDR2 SNEGSKA (reference sequence). The CDR3 is 13 amino acids. The CDR3 protein is CSASRGFDYGYTF. DNA for the CDR3: TGCAGTGCTAGTCGGGGATTTGACTATGGCTACACCTTC.

Worth noting for this clonotype: A junction boundary mismatches the germline segment, possibly from a read error. The V and J genes are TRBV10-3 and TRBJ1-3; 7 bases line up with TRBD1. Germline lookup yields CDR1 ENHRY and CDR2 SYGVKD. The CDR3 totals 18 residues. The CDR3 region has the DNA TGCGCCATCAGTGGGGTCCACTGGCAGGGGGAGGCTGGAAACACCATATATTTT. Amino acid sequence: CAISGVHWQGEAGNTIYF.

The chain employs TRBV2 and TRBJ2-7; TRBD2 matches 8 bases. Germline V gene data show CDR1 as SNHLY and CDR2 as FYNNEI. This CDR3 has 16 amino acids. V lost 6 bases, J lost 0 bases, and 10 bases stayed unmatched. The CDR3 coding sequence is TGTGCCAGCAGCGGGATAGCGGGGCGTCTCTCCTACGAGCAGTACTTC. Translated: CASSGIAGRLSYEQYF. The whole variable domain, filled in from reference TRBV2 and TRBJ2-7, reads EPEVTQTPSHQVTQMGQEVILRCVPISNHLYFYWYRQILGQKVEFLVSFYNNEISEKSEIFDDQFSVERPDGSNFTLKIRSTKLEDSAMYFCASSGIAGRLSYEQYFGPGTRLTVT.

This clonotype has a single count. The chain combines TRBV6-5 with TRBJ1-6, with a possible D match to TRBD1 (5 bases). Germline CDR1 and CDR2: MNHEY and SVGAGI. The CDR3 loop spans 15 amino acids. V lost 2 bases to trimming and J lost 8 bases, with 13 bases between them. The CDR3, as DNA: TGTGCCAGCAGTTACCGGAGGGGAGAGTATTCACCCCTCCACTTT. Its translation: CASSYRRGEYSPLHF.

Details on this clonotype: The junction and the germline gene differ at one end; a read error may be behind it. The rearrangement joins TRBV5-1 to TRBJ2-7; 9 bases map to TRBD2. The V gene's germline CDR1 is SGHRS and CDR2 YFSETQ. CDR3 length equals 15 residues. Here the CDR3 reads CASSLEAGGTYGQYF. The CDR3, as DNA: TGCGCCAGCAGCTTAGAAGCGGGGGGAACCTACGGGCAGTACTTC.

In its sample, this clonotype was seen many times. The rearrangement links TRBV15 to TRBJ2-2; 8 bases are shared with TRBD1. Germline V gives CDR1 LNHNV, CDR2 YYDKDF (reference sequence). The ends lost 0 bases at V and 5 bases at J; junction bases unmatched: 8. This CDR3 comprises 17 residues. This CDR3 reads CATSREAGQVRTGELFF. In DNA, the CDR3 is TGTGCCACCAGCAGAGAGGCGGGACAGGTGCGGACCGGGGAGCTGTTTTTT.

At least ten counts were recorded for this clonotype. The V and J genes are TRBV20-1 and TRBJ1-2; no reliable D call. Trimming cost V 4 bases and J 4 bases, with 13 bases left between them. Germline V gene sequence: CDR1 DFQATT, CDR2 SNEGSKA (reference sequence). The CDR3 totals 13 residues. The CDR3 region is CSANNPVGYGYTF. The CDR3 bases are TGCAGTGCTAACAACCCAGTCGGCTATGGCTACACCTTC.

This chain links TRBV25-1 with TRBJ1-6; unclear D gene. Per germline, CDR1 MGHDK and CDR2 SYGVNS. This CDR3 contains 12 residues. V lost 6 bases, J lost 9 bases, and 9 bases lay in between. CDR3 sequence: CASRVGSSPLHF. CDR3 DNA: TGTGCCAGCAGGGTGGGGTCTTCACCCCTCCACTTT.